This T cell receptor beta chain stems from a study of shared clonotypes between healthy human individuals. Overall study results and limits: At large depth, rarefaction still showed sorted-subset sequencing to be incomplete.

Germline CDR1 is MGHRA and CDR2 is YSYEKL. The V gene end was trimmed by 8 bases and the J gene end by 2 bases; junction bases not matched to a gene: 2. The CDR3 is 12 residues long. Sequenced by immunoSEQ multiplex PCR; TCRdb stores in-frame clones only, minus some. This table has roughly 640,000 clones, around 72% appearing once. About this clone itself: Its antigen is not known.

Specimen: memory CD4+ T cells sorted from blood. Subset given: CD45RA-negative fraction. The source is a woman aged 30 to 39 in good health. The rearrangement links TRBV4-1 to TRBJ1-1; 7 bases match TRBD1. The CDR3 DNA is TGCGCCAGCCGACAGGGCAACACTGAAGCTTTCTTT. The encoded protein is CASRQGNTEAFF.